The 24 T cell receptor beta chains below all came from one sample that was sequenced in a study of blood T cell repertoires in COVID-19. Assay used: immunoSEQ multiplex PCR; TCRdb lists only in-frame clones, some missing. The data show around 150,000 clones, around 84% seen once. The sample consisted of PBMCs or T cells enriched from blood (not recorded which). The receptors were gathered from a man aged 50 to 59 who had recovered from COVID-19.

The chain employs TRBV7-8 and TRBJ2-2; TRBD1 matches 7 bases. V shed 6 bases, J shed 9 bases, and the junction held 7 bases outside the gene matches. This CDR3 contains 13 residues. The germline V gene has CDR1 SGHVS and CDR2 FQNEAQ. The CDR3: CASRGQLARELFF. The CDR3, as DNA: TGTGCCAGCAGGGGACAGTTGGCCCGGGAGCTGTTTTTT.

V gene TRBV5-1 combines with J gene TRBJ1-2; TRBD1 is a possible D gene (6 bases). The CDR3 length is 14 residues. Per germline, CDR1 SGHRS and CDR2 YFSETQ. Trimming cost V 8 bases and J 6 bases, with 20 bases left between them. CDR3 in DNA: TGCGCCAGTACTCAGGGGAGGGTTGCTGATGGCTACACCTTC. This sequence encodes CASTQGRVADGYTF.

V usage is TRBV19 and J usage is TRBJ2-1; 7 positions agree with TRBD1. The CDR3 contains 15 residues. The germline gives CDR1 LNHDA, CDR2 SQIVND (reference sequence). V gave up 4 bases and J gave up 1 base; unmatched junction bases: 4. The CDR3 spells CASSTDRVSYNEQFF. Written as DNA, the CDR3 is TGTGCCAGTAGTACAGACAGGGTTTCCTACAATGAGCAGTTCTTC.

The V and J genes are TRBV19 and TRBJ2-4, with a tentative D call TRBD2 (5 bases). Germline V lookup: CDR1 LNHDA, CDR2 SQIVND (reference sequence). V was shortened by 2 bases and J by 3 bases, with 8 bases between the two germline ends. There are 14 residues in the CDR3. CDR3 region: CASSIIRDKNIQYF. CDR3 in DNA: TGTGCCAGTAGTATAATCCGGGACAAAAACATTCAGTACTTC.

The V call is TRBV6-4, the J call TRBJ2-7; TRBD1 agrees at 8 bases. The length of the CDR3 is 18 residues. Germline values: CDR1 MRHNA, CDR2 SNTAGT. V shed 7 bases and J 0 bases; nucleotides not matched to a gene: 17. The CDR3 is CASNCRLSLGTGSYEQYF. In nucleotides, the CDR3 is TGTGCCAGCAATTGCCGCTTATCGCTGGGGACAGGCTCCTACGAGCAGTACTTC.

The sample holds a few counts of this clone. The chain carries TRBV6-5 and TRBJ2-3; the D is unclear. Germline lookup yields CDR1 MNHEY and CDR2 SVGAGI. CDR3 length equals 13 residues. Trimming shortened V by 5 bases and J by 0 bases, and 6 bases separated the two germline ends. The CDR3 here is CASSRWSTDTQYF. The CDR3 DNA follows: TGTGCCAGCAGTCGGTGGAGCACAGATACGCAGTATTTT.

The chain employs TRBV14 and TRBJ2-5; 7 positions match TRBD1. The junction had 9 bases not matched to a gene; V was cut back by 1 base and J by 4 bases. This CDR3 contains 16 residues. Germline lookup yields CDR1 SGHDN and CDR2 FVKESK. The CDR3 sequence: CASSQGFNRGVETQYF. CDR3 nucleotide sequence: TGTGCCAGCAGCCAAGGATTTAACAGGGGAGTAGAGACCCAGTACTTC.

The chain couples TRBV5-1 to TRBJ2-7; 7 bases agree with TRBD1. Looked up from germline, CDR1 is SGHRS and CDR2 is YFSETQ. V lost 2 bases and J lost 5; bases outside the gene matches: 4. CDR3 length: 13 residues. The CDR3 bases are TGCGCCAGCAGCTTCGACAGGGTGGACGAGCAGTACTTC. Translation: CASSFDRVDEQYF. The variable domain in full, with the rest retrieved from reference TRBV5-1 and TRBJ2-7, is KAGVTQTPRYLIKTRGQQVTLSCSPISGHRSVSWYQQTPGQGLQFLFEYFSETQRNKGNFPGRFSGRQFSNSRSEMNVSTLELGDSALYLCASSFDRVDEQYFGPGTRLTVT.

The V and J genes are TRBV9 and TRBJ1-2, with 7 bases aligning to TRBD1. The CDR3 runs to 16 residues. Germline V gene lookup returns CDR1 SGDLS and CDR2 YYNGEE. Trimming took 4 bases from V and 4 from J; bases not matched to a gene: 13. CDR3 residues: CASSSTLTGKVYGYTF. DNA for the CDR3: TGTGCCAGCAGCTCGACCTTGACAGGGAAGGTCTATGGCTACACCTTC.

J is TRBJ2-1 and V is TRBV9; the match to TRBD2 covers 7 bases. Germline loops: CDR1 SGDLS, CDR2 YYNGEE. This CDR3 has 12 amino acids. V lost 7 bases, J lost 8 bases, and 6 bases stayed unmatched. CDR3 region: CASGGVVDEQFF. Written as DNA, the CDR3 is TGTGCCAGCGGGGGGGTCGTTGATGAGCAGTTCTTC. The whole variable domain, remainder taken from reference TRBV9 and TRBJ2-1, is DSGVTQTPKHLITATGQRVTLRCSPRSGDLSVYWYQQSLDQGLQFLIQYYNGEERAKGNILERFSAQQFPDLHSELNLSSLELGDSALYFCASGGVVDEQFFGPGTRLTVL.

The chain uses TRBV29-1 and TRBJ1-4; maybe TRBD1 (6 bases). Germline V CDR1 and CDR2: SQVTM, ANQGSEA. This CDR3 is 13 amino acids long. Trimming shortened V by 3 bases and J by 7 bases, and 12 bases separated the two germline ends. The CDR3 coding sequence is TGCAGCGTTGACGCAGGGGTAGGTGAAAAACTGTTTTTT. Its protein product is CSVDAGVGEKLFF. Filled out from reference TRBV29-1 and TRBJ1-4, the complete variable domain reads SAVISQKPSRDICQRGTSLTIQCQVDSQVTMMFWYRQQPGQSLTLIATANQGSEATYESGFVIDKFPISRPNLTFSTLTVSNMSPEDSSIYLCSVDAGVGEKLFFGSGTQLSVL.

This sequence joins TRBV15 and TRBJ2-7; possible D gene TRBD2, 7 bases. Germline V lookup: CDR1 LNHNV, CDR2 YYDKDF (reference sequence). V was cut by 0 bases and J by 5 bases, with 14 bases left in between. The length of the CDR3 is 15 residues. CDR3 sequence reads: CATSRDRGARNEQYF. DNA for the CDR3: TGTGCCACCAGCAGAGATCGGGGGGCGCGAAACGAGCAGTACTTC.

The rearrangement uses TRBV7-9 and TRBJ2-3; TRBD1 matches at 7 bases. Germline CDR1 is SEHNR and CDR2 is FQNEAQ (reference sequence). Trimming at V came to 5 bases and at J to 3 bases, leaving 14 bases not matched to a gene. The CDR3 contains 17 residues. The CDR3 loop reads CASSISSGTAWTDTQYF. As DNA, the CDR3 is TGTGCCAGCAGCATCAGCTCCGGGACAGCCTGGACAGATACGCAGTATTTT.

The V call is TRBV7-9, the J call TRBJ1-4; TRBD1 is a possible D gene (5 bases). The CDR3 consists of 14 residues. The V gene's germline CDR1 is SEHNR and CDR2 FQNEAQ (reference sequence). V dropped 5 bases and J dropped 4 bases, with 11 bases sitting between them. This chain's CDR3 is CASSRGASNEKLFF. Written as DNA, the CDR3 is TGTGCCAGCAGCCGCGGGGCGAGTAATGAAAAACTGTTTTTT.

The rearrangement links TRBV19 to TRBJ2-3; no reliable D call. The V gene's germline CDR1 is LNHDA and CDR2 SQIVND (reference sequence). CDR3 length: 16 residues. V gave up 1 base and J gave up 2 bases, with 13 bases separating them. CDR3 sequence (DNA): TGTGCCAGTAGTATAGCCCCGCGCTCCCTCACAGATACGCAGTATTTT. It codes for CASSIAPRSLTDTQYF.

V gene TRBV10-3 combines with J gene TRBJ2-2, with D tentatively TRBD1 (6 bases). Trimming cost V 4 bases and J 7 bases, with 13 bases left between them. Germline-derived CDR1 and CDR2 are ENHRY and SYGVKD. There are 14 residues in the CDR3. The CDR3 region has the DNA TGTGCCATCAGTGCAGGGGCGGTAAACGGGGAGCTGTTTTTT. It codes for CAISAGAVNGELFF.

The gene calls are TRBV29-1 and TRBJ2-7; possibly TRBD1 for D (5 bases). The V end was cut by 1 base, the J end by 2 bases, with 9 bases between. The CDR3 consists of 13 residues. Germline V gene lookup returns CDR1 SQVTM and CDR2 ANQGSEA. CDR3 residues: CSVEGDSTYEQYF. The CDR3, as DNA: TGCAGCGTTGAAGGAGACAGTACCTACGAGCAGTACTTC.

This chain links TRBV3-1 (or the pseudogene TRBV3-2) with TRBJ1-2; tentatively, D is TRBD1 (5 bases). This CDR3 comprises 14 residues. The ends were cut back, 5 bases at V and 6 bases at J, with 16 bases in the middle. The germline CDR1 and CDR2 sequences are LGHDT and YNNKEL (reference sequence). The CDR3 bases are TGTGCCAGCAGCGGAGTGAGCGGGGCTCATGGCTACACCTTC. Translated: CASSGVSGAHGYTF.

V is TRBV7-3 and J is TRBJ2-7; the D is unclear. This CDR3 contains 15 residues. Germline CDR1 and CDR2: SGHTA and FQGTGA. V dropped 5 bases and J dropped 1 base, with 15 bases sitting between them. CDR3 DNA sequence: TGTGCCAGCAGCCCCTTAACAGTACTGTCCTACGAGCAGTACTTC. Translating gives CASSPLTVLSYEQYF.

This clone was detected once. The CDR3 here is CASSPDRARNEKLFF. The DNA for the CDR3 is TGTGCCAGCTCACCAGACAGGGCTAGGAATGAAAAACTGTTTTTT. The chain combines TRBV18 with TRBJ1-4, with 7 bases matching TRBD1. With V trimmed by 2 bases and J by 5 bases, 5 bases remained unmatched. The CDR3 runs 15 residues. Germline V gives CDR1 KGHSH, CDR2 LQKENI.

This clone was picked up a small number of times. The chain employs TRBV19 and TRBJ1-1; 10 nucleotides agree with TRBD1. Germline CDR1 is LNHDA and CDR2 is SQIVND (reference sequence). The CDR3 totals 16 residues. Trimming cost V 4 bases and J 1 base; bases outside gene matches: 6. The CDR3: CASSTPDRGRNTEAFF. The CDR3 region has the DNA TGTGCCAGTAGTACCCCCGACAGGGGGCGGAACACTGAAGCTTTCTTT.

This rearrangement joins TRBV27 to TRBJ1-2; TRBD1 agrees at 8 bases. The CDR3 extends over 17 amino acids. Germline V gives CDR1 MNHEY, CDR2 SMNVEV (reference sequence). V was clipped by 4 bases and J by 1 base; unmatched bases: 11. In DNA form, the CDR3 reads TGTGCCAGCAGTTCCCTGACAGGGGCGATTTTTAACTATGGCTACACCTTC. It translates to CASSSLTGAIFNYGYTF.

CDR3 nucleotides: TGTGCCAGCAGCCCCACAAGGGGCTCCTACGAGCAGTACTTC. Its protein is CASSPTRGSYEQYF. The gene calls are TRBV7-2 and TRBJ2-7; tentative D call: TRBD1 (5 bases). From germline, CDR1 is SGHTA and CDR2 FQGNSA. CDR3 length: 14 amino acids. Trimming shortened V by 5 bases and J by 0 bases, and 11 bases separated the two germline ends.

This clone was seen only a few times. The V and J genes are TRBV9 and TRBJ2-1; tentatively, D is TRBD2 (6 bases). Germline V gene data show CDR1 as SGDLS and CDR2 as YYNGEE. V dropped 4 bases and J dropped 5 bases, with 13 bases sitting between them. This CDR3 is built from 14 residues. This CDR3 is CASSPRLVNNEQFF. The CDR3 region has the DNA TGTGCCAGCAGCCCCCGACTAGTCAACAATGAGCAGTTCTTC.